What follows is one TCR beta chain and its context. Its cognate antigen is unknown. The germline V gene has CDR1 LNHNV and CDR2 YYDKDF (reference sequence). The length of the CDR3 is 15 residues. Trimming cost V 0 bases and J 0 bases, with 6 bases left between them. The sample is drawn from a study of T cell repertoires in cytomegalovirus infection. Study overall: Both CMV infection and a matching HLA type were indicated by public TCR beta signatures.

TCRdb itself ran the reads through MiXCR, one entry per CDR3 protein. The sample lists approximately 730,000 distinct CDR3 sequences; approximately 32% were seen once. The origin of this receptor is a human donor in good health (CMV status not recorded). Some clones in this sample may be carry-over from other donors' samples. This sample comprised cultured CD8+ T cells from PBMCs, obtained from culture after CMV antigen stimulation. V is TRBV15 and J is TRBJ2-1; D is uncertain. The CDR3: CATSREASSYNEQFF. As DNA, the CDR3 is TGTGCCACCAGCAGAGAGGCGAGCTCCTACAATGAGCAGTTCTTC. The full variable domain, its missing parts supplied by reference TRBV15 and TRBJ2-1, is DAMVIQNPRYQVTQFGKPVTLSCSQTLNHNVMYWYQQKSSQAPKLLFHYYDKDFNNEADTPDNFQSRRPNTSFCFLDIRSPGLGDTAMYLCATSREASSYNEQFFGPGTRLTVL.